This is a list of T cell receptor beta chains from one sample in a study of cytomegalovirus exposure and HLA in healthy donors. Libraries were prepared by immunoSEQ multiplex PCR; TCRdb keeps only in-frame clonotypes and omits some of them. The table shows about 300,000 clones, with about nine tenths occurring only once. Sequencing was done on a sample of PBMCs. These receptors originate from a man aged 35-49 years in good health and CMV-seropositive. The conserved cysteine and the conserved F or W are not part of the CDR3 here.

TRBV2,TRBJ2-7,ASRGLADSYEQY
TRBV27,TRBJ1-2,ASSFTPRTGSRT
TRBV10-2,TRBJ2-1,ASSEAGAEQF
TRBV27,TRBJ2-1,ASGGLVFHNEQF
TRBV9,TRBJ2-1,ASSGGTSGYNEQF
TRBV27,TRBJ2-3,ASSATRRSDTQY
TRBV28,NA,ASRSPGLAGYEQY
TRBV6-5,TRBJ2-7,ASSYSRVLEIGEQY
TRBV5-6,TRBJ1-2,ASSLGNRGGDGYT
TRBV4-3,TRBJ1-2,ASSPLGTDGDYGYT
TRBV10-3,TRBJ2-1,AISESSQGKEQF
TRBV5-1,TRBJ2-1,ASTTSVDNYNEQF
TRBV2,TRBJ1-4,ASSDLQPSNEKLF
TRBV7-3,TRBJ2-3,ASSRASGSRADTQY
TRBV7-9,TRBJ2-3,ASTSGRTGERTDTQY
TRBV28,TRBJ1-1,ASSPSGASISFTEAF
TRBV27,TRBJ1-2,ASSLTDRGYGYT
TRBV30,NA,AWSRGGQFEQY
TRBV9,TRBJ1-1,ASSVEQNTEAF
TRBV28,TRBJ2-3,ASSRLALGTDTQY
TRBV5-4,TRBJ2-7,ASSLGLAGRGEQY
TRBV2,TRBJ2-5,ASRSRGGQETQY
TRBV19,TRBJ1-2,ASSKGQGSANYGYT
TRBV27,TRBJ2-3,ASSLLGQITDTQY
TRBV5-4,NA,ASSSGLHLVYEQY
TRBV9,TRBJ2-7,ASSGGTSGAYEQY
TRBV4-1,TRBJ2-7,ASSQGNDGREQY
TRBV6-5,TRBJ2-1,ASSRDRAFNDGQF
TRBV27,TRBJ2-1,ASAPRGTSGGSSYNEQF
TRBV6-6,TRBJ1-6,ASSSTGNNSPLH
TRBV2,TRBJ2-7,ASSPGQLWV
TRBV19,TRBJ2-7,ASSSGTGTYEQY
TRBV11-2,TRBJ2-7,ASSPRQGFYEQY
TRBV18,TRBJ1-1,ASSPTMNTEAF
TRBV27,TRBJ2-1,ASLYSGTGRYNEQF
TRBV19,TRBJ2-7,ASSIFSGSLYEQY
TRBV23-1,TRBJ2-6,ASSPGGRGRGVSGANVLT
TRBV11-3,TRBJ2-1,ASSETTSLNEQF
TRBV19,TRBJ1-5,ASSIDYGAGVDQPQH
TRBV2,TRBJ1-2,ASSATPGDSYGYT
TRBV19,TRBJ1-4,ASSDPGTGGATNEKLF
TRBV19,TRBJ2-3,ASSGLGTDTQY
TRBV6-5,TRBJ1-2,ASSYGPEHYGYT
TRBV18,TRBJ2-3,ASSPTWTSGRTHDTQY
TRBV6-6,TRBJ2-3,ASRVLAASTDTQY
TRBV7-9,TRBJ2-7,SSSSGGSSYEQY
TRBV5-1,TRBJ2-1,ASSFFPGGSSYNEQF
TRBV19,TRBJ1-1,ASSTWQGALTEAF
TRBV28,TRBJ2-7,ASSGGDRGRHEQY
TRBV28,TRBJ2-7,ASSLSRTYEQY
TRBV4-3,TRBJ1-2,ASSQGRVRYGYT
TRBV19,TRBJ2-5,ASSPQEGLIKETQY
TRBV7-8,TRBJ2-1,ASSPNSGTGEDEQF
TRBV28,TRBJ1-5,ASSPDLDSNQPQH
TRBV12-5,TRBJ1-5,ASRDQPQH